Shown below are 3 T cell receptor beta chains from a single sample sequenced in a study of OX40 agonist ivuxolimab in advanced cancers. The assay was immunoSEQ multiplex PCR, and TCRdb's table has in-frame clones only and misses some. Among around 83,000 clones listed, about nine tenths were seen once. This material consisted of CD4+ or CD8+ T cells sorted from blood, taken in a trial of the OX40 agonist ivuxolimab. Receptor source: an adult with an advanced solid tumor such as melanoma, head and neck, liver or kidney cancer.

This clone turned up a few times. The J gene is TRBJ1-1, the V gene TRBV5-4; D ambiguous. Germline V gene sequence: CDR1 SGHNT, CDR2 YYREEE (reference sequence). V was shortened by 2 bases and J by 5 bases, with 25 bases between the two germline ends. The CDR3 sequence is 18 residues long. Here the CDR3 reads CASSFLGKGGFLGTEAFF. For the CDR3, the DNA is TGTGCCAGCAGCTTCCTGGGAAAGGGTGGATTTTTGGGAACTGAAGCTTTCTTT.

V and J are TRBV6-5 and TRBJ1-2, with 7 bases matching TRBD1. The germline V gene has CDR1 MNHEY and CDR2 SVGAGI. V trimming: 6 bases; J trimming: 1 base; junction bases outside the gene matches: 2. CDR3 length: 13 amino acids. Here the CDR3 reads CASRGTVNYGYTF. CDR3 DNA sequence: TGTGCCAGCAGAGGGACAGTTAACTATGGCTACACCTTC.

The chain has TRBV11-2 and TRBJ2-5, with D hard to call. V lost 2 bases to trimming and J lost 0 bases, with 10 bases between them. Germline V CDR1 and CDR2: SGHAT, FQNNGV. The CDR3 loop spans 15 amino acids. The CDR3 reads CASSLRSGNQETQYF. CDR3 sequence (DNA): TGTGCCAGCAGCTTACGGTCCGGAAACCAAGAGACCCAGTACTTC.